Given below is one T cell receptor beta chain in context. These data belong to a study of blood T cell repertoires in COVID-19. About the study: Some COVID-19 samples were acute and others convalescent; all came from the United States, Italy and Spain.

As originally analysed: Amplified reference gene primers provided the basis for estimating nucleated cell counts. Sequenced by immunoSEQ multiplex PCR; TCRdb stores in-frame clones only, minus some. V and J calls and clone size are as listed in that table; D and trimming were resolved from the DNA. The sample carries approximately 270,000 clones, nearly 90% recorded once. The CDR3 sequence is 14 residues long. Trimming removed 4 bases at V and 4 bases at J, with 13 bases between. The germline V gene has CDR1 MNHNY and CDR2 SVGAGI (reference sequence). J is TRBJ1-1 and V is TRBV6-6; D call uncertain. The sequencing sample was made of peripheral blood. The receptor was derived from a man between 18 and 35 years old with active or convalescent COVID-19. The CDR3 DNA sequence: TGTGCCAGCAGTTTCTCTACGGGGAGCACTGAAGCTTTCTTT. This sequence encodes CASSFSTGSTEAFF.